Listed below are T cell receptor beta chains from one sample, sequenced in a study of blood T cell repertoires in COVID-19. Repertoires were generated with immunoSEQ multiplex PCR, while TCRdb's copy carries only in-frame clones and drops some. The sample lists some 150,000 clones; about nine tenths were seen once. The sequencing sample was made of peripheral blood. The receptors derive from a woman between 55 and 75 years old who had recovered from COVID-19. The conserved cysteine and the conserved F or W are not part of the CDR3 here.

v_call cdr3_aa
TRBV10-3 AISESFGQANTGELF
TRBV28 ASSPQGGGYYNEQF
TRBV19 ASSIRLITGELF
TRBV13 ASSFPGRPGGPGGDTQY
TRBV13 ASMERPGGSGNTIY
TRBV6-1 ASSDRDRDEKLF
TRBV5-1 ASSLVTGDYGYT
TRBV29-1 SAWRGGYEQY
TRBV7-9 ASSLGGLAAEQF
TRBV4-3 ASSQDIGVGGYT
TRBV28 ATSGGDRGPGANVLT
TRBV7-2 ASSWGTSGEQF
TRBV21-1 ASRSGGMNTEAF
TRBV3-1/TRBV3-2 ASSLRVQQEKLF
TRBV7-3 ASSLAAGALYEQY
TRBV2 ASKAGGPPDTQY
TRBV5-1 ASSASSTSGTRITGELF
TRBV28 ASSTLAGGRGTGELF
TRBV24-1 ATSDSNYGYT
TRBV7-6 ASGRVAGPTPLH
TRBV12-3/TRBV12-4 ASREQGAYEQY
TRBV2 ASSAQGRNQPQH
TRBV9 ASSVDPGINQPQH
TRBV3-1/TRBV3-2 ASSQAGIEQY
TRBV5-1 ASSLAASGGYNEQF
TRBV5-4 ASSRGTGNTEAF
TRBV3-1/TRBV3-2 ASSPRTSGDYEQY
TRBV5-1 ASSLGYGDSSSGNTIY
TRBV19 ASSSRRGEGPQH
TRBV28 ASSFQTGGPYEQY
TRBV6-1 ASSEALAGPETQY
TRBV5-1 ASSLGVAGWADTQY
TRBV9 ASSVALGGRDRVQDTQY
TRBV5-5 ASSLGVDPPQH
TRBV24-1 ATSDPPGVSSGTQY
TRBV28 ASSTVGQGSGNTIY
TRBV28 ASSLYRSFGNTIY
TRBV5-5 ASSPTGMGNEKLF
TRBV12-3/TRBV12-4 ASSGQGRTEAF
TRBV5-1 ASSLQGGGTEAF
TRBV2 ASSEASHSTDTQY
TRBV4-2 ASSQDSAEYSNQPQH
TRBV5-1 ASSLEGRGDTEAF
TRBV5-1 ASSLEQGAVAKDTEAF
TRBV5-1 ASSHGTGDSLH
TRBV3-1/TRBV3-2 ASSQGQGYEKLF
TRBV9 ASSERQNSRDTQY
TRBV4-1 ASSQDQSWVGETQY
TRBV5-1 ASSLVGGPRGTGELF
TRBV4-3 ASSQDVKRAVYGYT
TRBV7-3 ASSLQTAVNEQF
TRBV4-1 ASSPWTVSSYNSPLH
TRBV30 AWSPRGIRGEQY
TRBV14 ASSHRTGNTEAF
TRBV30 AWSLGTSGGASQETQY
TRBV21-1 ASTITGSLRNSPLH